The next 15 T cell receptor beta chains were all read from a single sample in a study of blood T cells in healthy people across ages. Primers used in a second PCR of roughly 6 to 12 cycles were a sample-barcoded 5' primer and a J-beta primer mix. TCRdb ran MiXCR on the 5' RACE reads and lists one entry per CDR3 protein. The sample has hundreds of thousands of distinct CDR3 sequences, under 70% seen once. The sample consisted of blood. These receptors came from a man aged 55 to 69 in good health.

This chain joins TRBV3-1 and TRBJ2-1; 8 positions agree with TRBD1. Germline CDR1 LGHDT, CDR2 YNNKEL (reference sequence). With 4 bases clipped from V and 10 bases from J, the junction kept 6 bases outside the gene matches. This CDR3 region has 13 residues. The CDR3 is CASSRDRWLEQFF. Written as DNA, the CDR3 is TGTGCCAGCAGCCGGGACAGGTGGTTGGAGCAGTTCTTC.

The V and J genes are TRBV6-1 and TRBJ2-4; D is unresolved. The length of the CDR3 is 14 residues. V lost 4 bases, J lost 8 bases, and 15 bases lay in between. The germline gives CDR1 MNHNS, CDR2 SASEGT. The CDR3 reads CASSAQLTPDIQYF. The CDR3 DNA is TGTGCCAGCAGTGCGCAGTTAACTCCGGACATTCAGTACTTC.

The chain employs TRBV7-2 and TRBJ2-4; TRBD2 matches at 8 bases. The J call may not be correct, given that the DNA end is closer to TRBJ2-5. The CDR3 runs to 15 residues. Germline CDR1 SGHTA, CDR2 FQGNSA. DNA for the CDR3: TGTGCCAGCAGCTTCTATAGCGGGGCTGATGAGACCCAGTACTTC. Residues: CASSFYSGADETQYF.

This clonotype was seen a few times. The chain combines TRBV28 with TRBJ2-5; weak D call: TRBD2 (7 bases). V was trimmed by 2 bases and J by 0 bases, leaving 13 bases between them. CDR1 and CDR2 (germline): MDHEN, SYDVKM. There are 16 residues in the CDR3. CDR3 in amino acids: CASSLHGGGDQETQYF. DNA of the CDR3: TGTGCCAGCAGTTTACATGGCGGGGGCGACCAAGAGACCCAGTACTTC.

This clonotype was counted between two and nine times. V usage is TRBV6-4 and J usage is TRBJ2-7; TRBD1 matches 8 bases. CDR1 and CDR2 (germline): MRHNA, SNTAGT. With V trimmed by 2 bases and J by 1 base, 7 bases remained unmatched. The CDR3 totals 16 residues. Written as DNA, the CDR3 is TGTGCCAGCAGTGACCAGGGGGCGGAGTCGTCCTACGAGCAGTACTTC. This encodes CASSDQGAESSYEQYF.

The table lists this clonotype with a few counts. The chain joins TRBV28 to TRBJ2-5; possibly TRBD1 for D (6 bases). This CDR3 spans 13 amino acids. V lost 5 bases and J 2 bases, leaving 9 bases between the germline ends. Germline values: CDR1 MDHEN, CDR2 SYDVKM. In DNA form, the CDR3 reads TGTGCCAGCAGTGCCGGACAGCAAGAGACCCAGTACTTC. Translated, it gives CASSAGQQETQYF.

The chain links TRBV11-2 to TRBJ1-6, with 8 bases identical to TRBD1. CDR1 and CDR2 (germline): SGHAT, FQNNGV. The CDR3 length is 14 residues. V was clipped by 5 bases and J by 7 bases; unmatched bases: 4. The CDR3 DNA is TGTGCCAGCAGCACACGGACAGGGAATTCACCCCTCCACTTT. This sequence encodes CASSTRTGNSPLHF. Filled out from reference TRBV11-2 and TRBJ1-6, the complete variable domain reads EAGVAQSPRYKIIEKRQSVAFWCNPISGHATLYWYQQILGQGPKLLIQFQNNGVVDDSQLPKDRFSAERLKGVDSTLKIQPAKLEDSAVYLCASSTRTGNSPLHFGNGTRLTVT.

This clonotype was seen a few times. Possible read error: a much larger clone is one base away. The V gene is TRBV6-5, the J gene TRBJ2-5; D tentatively reads TRBD1 or TRBD2 (5 bases each). Germline V gene lookup returns CDR1 MNHEY and CDR2 SVGAGI. The CDR3 spans 15 residues. Trimming pared 5 bases from V and 4 bases from J, leaving 17 bases between. CDR3 in amino acids: CASSPPRGDGETQYF. The CDR3 nucleotides are TGTGCCAGCAGTCCTCCTCGAGGGGACGGAGAGACCCAGTACTTC.

The chain uses TRBV7-2 and TRBJ2-1, with 12 nucleotides matching TRBD2. Germline V gene lookup returns CDR1 SGHTA and CDR2 FQGNSA. Trimming cost V 0 bases and J 12 bases; bases outside gene matches: 12. This CDR3 comprises 17 residues. The DNA of the CDR3 is TGTGCCAGCAGCTTAGCGCCTAGCGGGGGGGCCCGAGATACGCAGTTCTTC. This sequence encodes CASSLAPSGGARDTQFF.

Only a few counts were recorded for this clonotype. The rearrangement links TRBV20-1 to TRBJ2-7, with 9 positions matching TRBD2. CDR1 is DFQATT and CDR2 is SNEGSKA in the germline V gene (reference sequence). This CDR3 spans 12 amino acids. Losses at the gene ends were 2 bases for V and 6 bases for J; bases not matched to a gene: 2. The CDR3 loop is CSARLAGSEQYF. Written as DNA, the CDR3 is TGCAGTGCTAGACTAGCGGGAAGCGAGCAGTACTTC.

This clonotype has a handful of counts. The chain couples TRBV10-3 to TRBJ2-1; D is uncertain. The V gene's germline CDR1 is ENHRY and CDR2 SYGVKD. The CDR3 length is 11 residues. The V and J ends lost 4 bases and 8 bases respectively, with 6 bases between them. CDR3 residues: CAISANHEQFF. The CDR3 DNA is TGTGCCATCAGTGCCAACCATGAGCAGTTCTTC.

The gene calls are TRBV2 and TRBJ2-5; tentative D call: TRBD1 (5 bases). V was cut by 7 bases and J by 11 bases, with 20 bases left in between. The germline V gene encodes CDR1 SNHLY and CDR2 FYNNEI. The CDR3 extends over 13 amino acids. The CDR3 is CASKPRQTNEQYF. The CDR3 region has the DNA TGTGCCAGCAAACCACGACAGACCAATGAGCAGTACTTC.

The chain couples TRBV20-1 to TRBJ2-5; unclear D gene. V was clipped by 6 bases and J by 2 bases, with 7 bases between them. Germline V lookup: CDR1 DFQATT, CDR2 SNEGSKA (reference sequence). The CDR3 is made up of 11 amino acids. CDR3 nucleotides: TGCAGTGCCCTCTCGCAAGAGACCCAGTACTTC. Encoded protein: CSALSQETQYF.

This clonotype was seen a handful of times. This chain links TRBV10-2 with TRBJ2-5; no definite D call. Germline V gene sequence: CDR1 WSHSY, CDR2 SAAADI. V lost 2 bases, J lost 5 bases, and 9 bases lay in between. This CDR3 is built from 13 residues. CDR3 residues: CASSEGVRETQYF. The CDR3 DNA reads as TGCGCCAGCAGTGAGGGAGTGCGGGAGACCCAGTACTTC.

This clonotype was found once. The rearrangement uses TRBV2 and TRBJ2-5; the match to TRBD2 covers 8 bases. Per the germline V gene, CDR1 is SNHLY and CDR2 is FYNNEI. V lost 3 bases to trimming and J lost 5 bases; unmatched junction nucleotides: 8. The CDR3 extends over 15 amino acids. CDR3 sequence reads: CASSEGGLAIETQYF. CDR3 DNA: TGTGCCAGCAGTGAGGGAGGACTAGCTATCGAGACCCAGTACTTC. The full variable domain, rest sourced from reference TRBV2 and TRBJ2-5, is EPEVTQTPSHQVTQMGQEVILRCVPISNHLYFYWYRQILGQKVEFLVSFYNNEISEKSEIFDDQFSVERPDGSNFTLKIRSTKLEDSAMYFCASSEGGLAIETQYFGPGTRLLVL.